This is a list of T cell receptor beta chains from one sample in a study of blood T cell repertoires in COVID-19. TCRdb's table, derived via immunoSEQ multiplex PCR, lists solely in-frame clones and lacks some. This sample yields roughly 190,000 clones, of which roughly 84% are seen a single time; 14% belongs to the top ten. Sequenced sample: peripheral blood. These receptors were collected from a woman in her 70s with COVID-19, enrolled during active disease. Each CDR3 is given with its conserved first and last residue. Each record gives: V gene, clone size, J gene, D gene, CDR3 protein, CDR3 DNA. D genes are given only for firm matches. Expanded clones are given a class, and other clones once, few, many or no size at all.

TRBV7-9	NA	TRBJ2-2	TRBD1	CASGTGTGNTGELFF	TGTGCCAGCGGGACCGGGACAGGGAACACCGGGGAGCTGTTTTTT
TRBV7-2	NA	TRBJ2-1	TRBD2	CASSLTSVGRGNEQFF	TGTGCCAGCAGCTTAACTAGCGTTGGAAGGGGCAATGAGCAGTTCTTC
TRBV15	NA	TRBJ2-1	TRBD2	CATSRVTSGGGEQFF	TGTGCCACCAGCAGAGTGACTAGCGGGGGGGGTGAGCAGTTCTTC
TRBV10-3	NA	TRBJ2-5	TRBD2	CAISESGTSGQETQYF	TGTGCCATCAGTGAGTCGGGGACTAGCGGCCAAGAGACCCAGTACTTC
TRBV3-1/TRBV3-2	NA	TRBJ1-1	NA	CASSQDIAGDPLGTEAFF	TGTGCCAGCAGCCAAGATATCGCAGGGGACCCCCTAGGCACTGAAGCTTTCTTT
TRBV30	NA	TRBJ2-2	NA	CAWSIQVRTGELFF	TGTGCCTGGAGTATCCAGGTTCGGACCGGGGAGCTGTTTTTT
TRBV19	NA	TRBJ1-4	NA	CASTILGLRGTEKLFF	TGTGCCAGTACCATCTTGGGTTTGAGGGGGACCGAAAAACTGTTTTTT
TRBV6-1	NA	TRBJ1-1	NA	CASSDGDWPEAFF	TGTGCCAGCAGTGATGGAGACTGGCCTGAAGCTTTCTTT
TRBV27	NA	TRBJ2-3	TRBD1	CASRTGGATDTQYF	TGTGCCAGCAGGACAGGGGGGGCCACAGATACGCAGTATTTT
TRBV20-1	NA	TRBJ2-3	TRBD2	CSASDRAAGGSTDTQYF	TGCAGTGCTAGTGACAGGGCAGCGGGAGGGAGCACAGATACGCAGTATTTT
TRBV6-5	NA	TRBJ2-7	NA	CASSRAGPYEQYF	TGTGCCAGCAGCAGGGCAGGGCCCTACGAGCAGTACTTC
TRBV28	NA	TRBJ2-5	TRBD2	CASSRGVQETQYF	TGTGCCAGCAGTCGGGGGGTTCAAGAGACCCAGTACTTC
TRBV2	NA	TRBJ2-2	NA	CASSTGGELFF	TGTGCCAGCAGTACTGGCGGGGAGCTGTTTTTT
TRBV28	NA	TRBJ2-7	NA	CASSFSGGLPYEQYF	TGTGCCAGCAGTTTTTCAGGAGGGCTTCCCTACGAGCAGTACTTC
TRBV12-5	NA	TRBJ2-7	NA	CASGLESGDEQYF	TGTGCTAGTGGTTTAGAATCGGGGGATGAGCAGTACTTC
TRBV2	few	TRBJ1-2	TRBD1	CASSEDRDYGYTF	TGTGCCAGCAGTGAGGACAGGGACTATGGCTACACCTTC
TRBV18	once	TRBJ1-2	TRBD1	CASSPGTVYGYTF	TGTGCCAGCTCACCCGGGACAGTCTATGGCTACACCTTC
TRBV18	few	TRBJ2-7	NA	CASSREGAYEQYF	TGTGCCAGCTCGAGGGAGGGGGCCTACGAGCAGTACTTC
TRBV6-5	NA	TRBJ1-1	TRBD1	CASRPGQGNTEAFF	TGTGCCAGCAGACCCGGACAGGGGAACACTGAAGCTTTCTTT
TRBV21-1	NA	TRBJ2-2	NA	CASRIPVAGNTGELFF	TGTGCCAGCAGGATCCCCGTGGCAGGGAACACCGGGGAGCTGTTTTTT
TRBV6-2/TRBV6-3	NA	TRBJ1-6	NA	CASSHGNNSPLHF	TGTGCCAGCAGTCACGGGAACAATTCACCCCTCCACTTT
TRBV24-1	NA	TRBJ2-3	TRBD2	CATSDLGSGGYKDTQYF	TGTGCCACCAGTGATTTGGGTAGCGGGGGGTATAAAGATACGCAGTATTTT
TRBV7-9	NA	TRBJ2-7	TRBD1	CASSPSLRGRSYEQYF	TGTGCCAGCAGCCCATCACTCAGGGGGCGGTCGTACGAGCAGTACTTC
TRBV2	NA	TRBJ2-1	TRBD1	CASSGSGQSSYNEQFF	TGTGCCAGCAGCGGGTCGGGACAGAGCTCCTACAATGAGCAGTTCTTC
TRBV9	NA	TRBJ1-2	TRBD1	CASSTQGAPSGYTF	TGTGCCAGCAGCACACAGGGGGCGCCCTCCGGCTACACCTTC
TRBV20-1	NA	TRBJ1-1	TRBD1	CSASGVDRGTEAFF	TGCAGTGCTAGTGGGGTGGACAGGGGGACTGAAGCTTTCTTT
TRBV5-4	NA	TRBJ2-1	NA	CASSLRSGPGANEQFF	TGTGCCAGCAGCTTGCGGTCGGGTCCAGGGGCCAATGAGCAGTTCTTC
TRBV28	NA	TRBJ1-1	NA	CASRPGHPNTEAFF	TGTGCCAGCAGGCCGGGACACCCGAACACTGAAGCTTTCTTT
TRBV5-1	NA	TRBJ2-2	NA	CASSLELADTGELFF	TGCGCCAGCAGCTTGGAATTAGCCGACACCGGGGAGCTGTTTTTT
TRBV10-2	NA	TRBJ1-3	NA	CASSEKRLSGNTIYF	TGCGCCAGCAGTGAGAAGCGCCTCTCTGGAAACACCATATATTTT
TRBV18	few	TRBJ1-2	NA	CASSPNGFNYGYTF	TGTGCCAGCTCACCAAACGGTTTTAACTATGGCTACACCTTC
TRBV19	many	TRBJ1-1	NA	CASSIPKNTEAFF	TGTGCCAGTAGTATACCCAAAAACACTGAAGCTTTCTTT
TRBV4-1	NA	TRBJ1-3	NA	CASSQDRGSASSGNTIYF	TGCGCCAGCAGCCAAGATAGGGGTTCCGCCAGCTCTGGAAACACCATATATTTT
TRBV2	once	TRBJ1-1	NA	CASRWVGVLSEAFF	TGTGCCAGCCGCTGGGTCGGGGTTCTCTCTGAAGCTTTCTTT
TRBV3-1/TRBV3-2	NA	TRBJ2-5	NA	CASSQRRGPETQYF	TGTGCCAGCAGCCAACGGAGGGGTCCGGAGACCCAGTACTTC
TRBV2	once	TRBJ1-5	NA	CASSGGVGVQPQHF	TGTGCCAGCAGCGGGGGGGTTGGCGTCCAGCCCCAGCATTTT
TRBV19	NA	TRBJ1-1	NA	CASSIQGTEAFF	TGTGCCAGTAGTATTCAGGGGACTGAAGCTTTCTTT
TRBV10-3	few	TRBJ1-6	TRBD1	CAISFTGDSPLHF	TGTGCCATCAGTTTCACAGGGGATTCACCCCTCCACTTT
TRBV6-5	NA	TRBJ1-1	TRBD1	CASIRTGLNTEAFF	TGTGCCAGCATTCGGACAGGTCTGAACACTGAAGCTTTCTTT
TRBV19	NA	TRBJ2-3	TRBD1	CASSVGTASTDTQYF	TGTGCCAGTAGTGTCGGGACAGCCAGCACAGATACGCAGTATTTT